The T cell receptor (beta chain) described here comes from a study of glioma-infiltrating T cells. Study results and limitations: CDR3 overlap between tissue and blood was very small.

As for this clonotype: Its antigen remains unidentified.

The V and J ends lost 0 bases and 13 bases, in that order; junction bases with no gene match: 10. The CDR3 is made up of 15 amino acids. Germline V lookup: CDR1 DFQATT, CDR2 SNEGSKA (reference sequence). TCR alpha and beta CDR3 regions were amplified from RNA using iRepertoire nested multiplex PCR. TCRdb called the multiplex PCR reads again in MiXCR, with one record for every CDR3 protein. Among about 180,000 distinct CDR3 sequences listed, 43% were seen once. Sequencing was performed on glioma tissue, nonneoplastic brain tissue, or PBMCs (not recorded which). The receptor's source is a human donor with low-grade glioma or glioblastoma, undergoing nonglioma brain surgery, or in good health (not recorded which). V is TRBV20-1 and J is TRBJ2-1; TRBD2 matches at 12 bases. DNA for the CDR3: TGCAGTGCTAGAGAGCTCCTGGCTAGCGGGAGGGACCAGTTCTTC. Amino acids: CSARELLASGRDQFF.